Listed below are T cell receptor beta chains from one sample, sequenced in a study of blood T cell repertoires in COVID-19. The method was immunoSEQ multiplex PCR; TCRdb's version includes in-frame clones alone and lacks a portion of them. The sample lists hundreds of thousands of clones; under 90% were seen once. The sample comprised PBMCs or T cells enriched from blood (not recorded which). The receptors originated from a woman between 40 and 50 years old who had been exposed to COVID-19. Both conserved end residues are part of each CDR3. Each record gives: clone size, J gene, V gene, D gene, CDR3 DNA, CDR3 protein. A D gene is named only where the DNA matches it firmly. The listing skips clone size in some rows; elsewhere it reads once, few, many or a size class.

size: once
J: TRBJ2-5
V: TRBV20-1
D: NA
DNA: TGCAGTGCTATAGGGGCGGAGACCCAGTACTTC
CDR3: CSAIGAETQYF

size: NA
J: TRBJ2-1
V: TRBV5-1
D: TRBD2
DNA: TGCGCCAGCAGCTTGGTCGGGGGGGCCCGCAATGAGCAGTTCTTC
CDR3: CASSLVGGARNEQFF

size: NA
J: TRBJ1-2
V: TRBV4-1
D: TRBD1
DNA: TGCGCCAGCAGCCAGGGACAGGGGGCGAACTATGGCTACACCTTC
CDR3: CASSQGQGANYGYTF

size: NA
J: TRBJ2-2
V: TRBV7-8
D: TRBD1
DNA: TGTGCCAGCAGCCCCACAGGGGCGAACACCGGGGAGCTGTTTTTT
CDR3: CASSPTGANTGELFF

size: many
J: TRBJ2-1
V: TRBV6-6
D: TRBD2
DNA: TGTGCCAGCAGCTCCCTGCGGGGTAGCGGGCCCTCTCGCTCCTACAATGAGCAGTTCTTC
CDR3: CASSSLRGSGPSRSYNEQFF

size: NA
J: TRBJ1-5
V: TRBV19
D: TRBD1
DNA: TGTGCCAGTAGTGTCACAGGGGCCGGCTCCAATCAGCCCCAGCATTTT
CDR3: CASSVTGAGSNQPQHF

size: NA
J: TRBJ2-3
V: TRBV11-3
D: NA
DNA: TGTGCCAGCCAGGGTCCAGATACGCAGTATTTT
CDR3: CASQGPDTQYF

size: NA
J: TRBJ2-5
V: TRBV5-1
D: NA
DNA: TGCGCCAGCAGCTTGGTCCGTCAAGAGACCCAGTACTTC
CDR3: CASSLVRQETQYF

size: NA
J: TRBJ1-2
V: TRBV7-8
D: NA
DNA: TGTGCCAGCAGCCCCAGTCCGCCTACGGGGGGCTACACCTTC
CDR3: CASSPSPPTGGYTF

size: NA
J: TRBJ1-5
V: TRBV28
D: TRBD1
DNA: TGTGCCAGCATATCCGGACAGGAAAGCAATCAGCCCCAGCATTTT
CDR3: CASISGQESNQPQHF